These T cell receptor beta chains were read from a single sample in a study of shared clonotypes between healthy human individuals. Sequencing used immunoSEQ multiplex PCR; TCRdb keeps in-frame clones, though not all of them. Here the sample spans 500,000 to 700,000 clones, approximately 95% being singletons. Sequenced input: naive CD8+ T cells sorted from blood. All receptors derive from a woman younger than 45 in good health. The CDR3 runs from the conserved cysteine through the conserved F or W. A D gene is named only where the DNA matches it firmly. The size field is filled for only some rows; it gives once, few, many or a size class.

size: once
J: TRBJ2-7
V: TRBV28
D: TRBD2
DNA: TGTGCCAGCAGTTCCGCAGCTAGCGGGAGGGTGGGGGAGCAGTACTTC
CDR3: CASSSAASGRVGEQYF

size: .
J: TRBJ2-2
V: TRBV9
D: .
DNA: TGTGCCAGCAGCTATAACACCGGGGAGCTGTTTTTT
CDR3: CASSYNTGELFF

size: .
J: TRBJ2-5
V: TRBV28
D: .
DNA: TGTGCCAGCAGTTGGACCAGGGGCATTCGAGAGACCCAGTACTTC
CDR3: CASSWTRGIRETQYF

size: .
J: TRBJ2-1
V: TRBV27
D: TRBD2
DNA: TGTGCCAGCAGTTTAACACTAGCGGGAGGCCCTCCGGGGCAGTTCTTC
CDR3: CASSLTLAGGPPGQFF

size: .
J: TRBJ2-7
V: TRBV9
D: TRBD2
DNA: TGTGCCAGCAGCGTAGGACTAGCGGGAACATCCTACGAGCAGTACTTC
CDR3: CASSVGLAGTSYEQYF

size: .
J: TRBJ2-1
V: TRBV7-9
D: .
DNA: TGTGCCAGCAGCACACAAATAAGCTCCTACAATGAGCAGTTCTTC
CDR3: CASSTQISSYNEQFF

size: .
J: TRBJ2-3
V: TRBV10-3
D: .
DNA: TGTGCCATCAGTGAGTTGAAAGGGGGACGCACAGATACGCAGTATTTT
CDR3: CAISELKGGRTDTQYF

size: .
J: TRBJ1-1
V: TRBV7-3
D: .
DNA: TGTGCCAGCAGCTTAAAAGGACAGTTGAACACTGAAGCTTTCTTT
CDR3: CASSLKGQLNTEAFF

size: .
J: TRBJ1-5
V: TRBV28
D: .
DNA: TGTGCCAGCAGTTCCCGAAGGGAGTATAGCAATCAGCCCCAGCATTTT
CDR3: CASSSRREYSNQPQHF

size: .
J: TRBJ2-1
V: TRBV27
D: .
DNA: TGTGCCAGCAGTTTATCCGGCGGGCCCTCCTACAATGAGCAGTTCTTC
CDR3: CASSLSGGPSYNEQFF

size: .
J: TRBJ1-1
V: TRBV7-9
D: TRBD1
DNA: TGTGCCAGCAGCTTAACCCCTCGACAGGGCTTGAACACTGAAGCTTTCTTT
CDR3: CASSLTPRQGLNTEAFF

size: .
J: TRBJ2-1
V: TRBV11-3
D: .
DNA: TGTGCCAGCAGCTTAGACTTCAGGAGCGGTTCCTACAATGAGCAGTTCTTC
CDR3: CASSLDFRSGSYNEQFF

size: .
J: TRBJ1-2
V: TRBV5-8
D: .
DNA: TGTGCCAGCAGCTTGGGAGGCTATGGCTACACCTTC
CDR3: CASSLGGYGYTF

size: .
J: TRBJ2-5
V: TRBV27
D: .
DNA: TGTGCCAGCAGTTTTTCCTCGCCCCCGGGGGAGCAGTACTTC
CDR3: CASSFSSPPGEQYF

size: .
J: TRBJ2-5
V: TRBV15
D: .
DNA: TGTGCCACCAGTTATCTCCTAGAACAAGAGACCCAGTACTTC
CDR3: CATSYLLEQETQYF

size: .
J: TRBJ2-7
V: TRBV27
D: .
DNA: TGTGCCAGCAGTTTCTACGGGGACAACACCGACAAGCAGTACTTC
CDR3: CASSFYGDNTDKQYF

size: .
J: TRBJ1-1
V: TRBV7-7
D: .
DNA: TGTGCCAGCAGCGACGGACTGAACACTGAAGCTTTCTTT
CDR3: CASSDGLNTEAFF

size: .
J: TRBJ1-3
V: TRBV7-9
D: TRBD1
DNA: TGTGCCAGCAGCTTAGGAGGGGGCTGGACGGGGCCCTTATATTTT
CDR3: CASSLGGGWTGPLYF

size: .
J: TRBJ2-5
V: TRBV19
D: .
DNA: TGTGCCAGTAGTATCCATCTACTCGGGGAGCAGTACTTC
CDR3: CASSIHLLGEQYF

size: few
J: TRBJ2-7
V: TRBV7-9
D: .
DNA: TGTGCCAGCAGCACCGGTACGGGACACTCCTACGAGCAGTACTTC
CDR3: CASSTGTGHSYEQYF

size: .
J: TRBJ1-2
V: TRBV29-1
D: .
DNA: TGCAGCGTTAAAGCTGGATATGGCTACACCTTC
CDR3: CSVKAGYGYTF

size: once
J: TRBJ2-7
V: TRBV13
D: TRBD2
DNA: TGTGCCAGCAGCACTGCCAGCGGGAACTACGAGCAGTACTTC
CDR3: CASSTASGNYEQYF

size: .
J: TRBJ1-1
V: TRBV5-8
D: .
DNA: TGTGCCAGCAGCTTTCGGGACCTCAAGTTGAACACTGAAGCTTTCTTT
CDR3: CASSFRDLKLNTEAFF

size: .
J: TRBJ2-1
V: TRBV11-2
D: .
DNA: TGTGCCAGCAGCTTAGGTGTGATAGGGTCCTACAATGAGCAGTTCTTC
CDR3: CASSLGVIGSYNEQFF

size: .
J: TRBJ1-2
V: TRBV11-2
D: .
DNA: TGTGCCAGCAGCTTAGGACCCGGTGCGGGAGGGGGCTATGGCTACACCTTC
CDR3: CASSLGPGAGGGYGYTF

size: .
J: TRBJ2-7
V: TRBV7-9
D: TRBD2
DNA: TGTGCCAGCAGCCGGGGGGGTTACGAGCAGTACTTC
CDR3: CASSRGGYEQYF

size: .
J: TRBJ2-7
V: TRBV9
D: .
DNA: TGTGCCAGCAGCGAGGGACTTTGGGAGCTTGGCTACGAGCAGTACTTC
CDR3: CASSEGLWELGYEQYF

size: few
J: TRBJ2-7
V: TRBV7-6
D: .
DNA: TGTGCCAGCAGCTTAGAAGGCCCAGGGGGGATTCCGGGCGAGCAGTACTTC
CDR3: CASSLEGPGGIPGEQYF

size: .
J: TRBJ1-4
V: TRBV6-1
D: .
DNA: TGTGCCAGCAGTGTTTACAGGTATGAAAAACTGTTTTTT
CDR3: CASSVYRYEKLFF

size: .
J: TRBJ1-1
V: TRBV19
D: .
DNA: TGTGCCAGTACCCTGAACCGACAACAGGGTCTGAACACTGAAGCTTTCTTT
CDR3: CASTLNRQQGLNTEAFF

size: .
J: TRBJ2-7
V: TRBV19
D: TRBD1
DNA: TGTGCCAGTAGTATTGGACAGGGCAGCTCCTACGAGCAGTACTTC
CDR3: CASSIGQGSSYEQYF

size: .
J: TRBJ2-7
V: TRBV9
D: TRBD1
DNA: TGTGCCAGCAGCGTAGGCAGGGGGTCTTACGAGCAGTACTTC
CDR3: CASSVGRGSYEQYF

size: once
J: TRBJ1-2
V: TRBV10-3
D: .
DNA: TGTGCCATCAGCGACCACAGGGATGGCTACACCTTC
CDR3: CAISDHRDGYTF

size: .
J: TRBJ2-5
V: TRBV21-1
D: .
DNA: TGTGCCAGCAGCAGGCCTCCGGGGCTCACAGGGGAGACCCAGTACTTC
CDR3: CASSRPPGLTGETQYF

size: .
J: TRBJ2-7
V: TRBV7-8
D: TRBD2
DNA: TGTGCCAGCTGTGCTAGCGGGAGAGGTTACGAGCAGTACTTC
CDR3: CASCASGRGYEQYF

size: .
J: TRBJ2-7
V: TRBV11-2
D: .
DNA: TGTGCCAGCAGCGGACCTAAGGGGGAGTACGAGCAGTACTTC
CDR3: CASSGPKGEYEQYF

size: .
J: TRBJ2-7
V: TRBV27
D: TRBD2
DNA: TGTGCCAGCAGTCCCGGGACTAGCGGGAGAGGGGAGCAGTACTTC
CDR3: CASSPGTSGRGEQYF

size: few
J: TRBJ1-1
V: TRBV7-9
D: .
DNA: TGTGCCAGCAGCTTAGCAGCTGAAGCTTTCTTT
CDR3: CASSLAAEAFF

size: .
J: TRBJ2-3
V: TRBV9
D: .
DNA: TGTGCCAGCAGCGACGGGGCGGATACGCAGTATTTT
CDR3: CASSDGADTQYF

size: .
J: TRBJ1-2
V: TRBV21-1
D: .
DNA: TGTGCCAGCAGCATTACAAGGGAGGAGACGGGCTACACCTTC
CDR3: CASSITREETGYTF

size: .
J: TRBJ2-3
V: TRBV2
D: TRBD1
DNA: TGTGCCAGCAGGGACAGGATGCCAGATACGCAGTATTTT
CDR3: CASRDRMPDTQYF

size: .
J: TRBJ1-1
V: TRBV27
D: .
DNA: TGTGCCAGCAGTTTTTACCCGGGCGCGAACACTGAAGCTTTCTTT
CDR3: CASSFYPGANTEAFF

size: .
J: TRBJ2-1
V: TRBV9
D: .
DNA: TGTGCCAGCAGCGGCTCAGGCTTAGGGTACAATGAGCAGTTCTTC
CDR3: CASSGSGLGYNEQFF

size: .
J: TRBJ1-1
V: TRBV21-1
D: .
DNA: TGTGCCAGCAGCCTTAGCTCGGTTTGGAACACTGAAGCTTTCTTT
CDR3: CASSLSSVWNTEAFF

size: .
J: TRBJ1-4
V: TRBV15
D: .
DNA: TGTGCCACCGCAGGGGCATCTAATGAAAAACTGTTTTTT
CDR3: CATAGASNEKLFF

size: once
J: TRBJ1-2
V: TRBV19
D: .
DNA: TGTGCCAGTAGTATTGGGGCCGGGGGCTACACCTTC
CDR3: CASSIGAGGYTF

size: .
J: TRBJ2-7
V: TRBV6-5
D: TRBD1
DNA: TGTGCCAGCAGTTACTCACGGGACAGGGGCTACGAGCAGTACTTC
CDR3: CASSYSRDRGYEQYF

size: once
J: TRBJ2-7
V: TRBV19
D: TRBD1
DNA: TGTGCCAGTAGCCCCGACAGGGAAAGGTACGAGCAGTACTTC
CDR3: CASSPDRERYEQYF

size: .
J: TRBJ2-1
V: TRBV5-4
D: .
DNA: TGTGCCAGCAGCTTTGGGGACATCTCCTACAATGAGCAGTTCTTC
CDR3: CASSFGDISYNEQFF

size: .
J: TRBJ2-3
V: TRBV7-9
D: .
DNA: TGTGCCAGCAGCTCGGCGGCCCTTAGCACAGATACGCAGTATTTT
CDR3: CASSSAALSTDTQYF